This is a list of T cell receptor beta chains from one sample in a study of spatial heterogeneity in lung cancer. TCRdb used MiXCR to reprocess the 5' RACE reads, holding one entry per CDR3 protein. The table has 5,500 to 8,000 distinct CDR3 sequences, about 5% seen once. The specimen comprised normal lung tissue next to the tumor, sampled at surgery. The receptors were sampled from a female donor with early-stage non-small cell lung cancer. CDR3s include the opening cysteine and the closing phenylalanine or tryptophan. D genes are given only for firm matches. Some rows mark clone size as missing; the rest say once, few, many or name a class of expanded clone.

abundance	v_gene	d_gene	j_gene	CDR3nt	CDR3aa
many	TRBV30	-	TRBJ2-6	TGTGCCTGGAGTTTTAGCGGCTCTGGGGCCAACGTCCTGACTTTC	CAWSFSGSGANVLTF
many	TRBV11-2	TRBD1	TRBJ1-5	TGTGCCAGCAGCGCTAACAGGGGGGGCAATCAGCCCCAGCATTTT	CASSANRGGNQPQHF
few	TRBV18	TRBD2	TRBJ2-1	TGTGCCAGCTCAACAGGACTAGCGGCCTACAATGAGCAGTTCTTC	CASSTGLAAYNEQFF
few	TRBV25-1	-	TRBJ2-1	TGTGCCAGCAGTGAATTTGACGGGGCCTACAATGAGCAGTTCTTC	CASSEFDGAYNEQFF
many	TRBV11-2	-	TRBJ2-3	TGTGCCAGCAGCTTAGGTGTAAGCACAGATACGCAGTATTTT	CASSLGVSTDTQYF
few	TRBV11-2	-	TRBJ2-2	TGTGCCAGCAGCTTAGCTCCGGGACACTACACCGGGGAGCTGTTTTTT	CASSLAPGHYTGELFF
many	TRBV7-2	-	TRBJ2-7	TGTGCCAGCAGCTTAGGCCAAGAACCCTACGAGCAGTACTTC	CASSLGQEPYEQYF
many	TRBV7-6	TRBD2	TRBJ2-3	TGTGCCAGCAGCTTAGGGGAGCGGGAGGTAACAGATACGCAGTATTTT	CASSLGEREVTDTQYF
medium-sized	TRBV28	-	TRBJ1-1	TGTGCCACCTCGTCAGGCGGGCAGGACACTGAAGCTTTCTTT	CATSSGGQDTEAFF
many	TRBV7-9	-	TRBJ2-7	TGTGCCAGCAGCCCCCCCGGGGTAGCCTCAGGATTAGAGCAGTACTTC	CASSPPGVASGLEQYF
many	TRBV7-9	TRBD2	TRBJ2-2	TGTGCCAGCAGCTTTAGCGGGCCCACGAACACCGGGGAGCTGTTTTTT	CASSFSGPTNTGELFF
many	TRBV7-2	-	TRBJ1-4	TGTGCCAGCAGCTTATCCCGGGGCTCTTCTTCGGGTATTGAAAAACTGTTTTTT	CASSLSRGSSSGIEKLFF
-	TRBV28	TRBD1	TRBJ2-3	TGTGCCAGCAGTTCCGCCGGGACAGGGATTACAGATACGCAGTATTTT	CASSSAGTGITDTQYF
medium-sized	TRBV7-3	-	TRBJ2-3	TGTGCCAGCAGCTCCGTCGCCGCAGATACGCAGTATTTT	CASSSVAADTQYF
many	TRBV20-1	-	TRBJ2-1	TGCAGTGCTCCACCCCCACTAGGGACCAATGAGCAGTTCTTC	CSAPPPLGTNEQFF
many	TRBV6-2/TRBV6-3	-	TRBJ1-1	TGTGCCAGCAGTTTGGGGACTGAAGCTTTCTTT	CASSLGTEAFF
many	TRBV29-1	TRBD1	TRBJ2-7	TGCAGCGTCACCGGGACAGGGGCCTACGAGCAGTACTTC	CSVTGTGAYEQYF
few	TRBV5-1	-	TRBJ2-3	TGCGCCAGCAGCTTGACCGTCGGCATGAGAACAGATACGCAGTATTTT	CASSLTVGMRTDTQYF
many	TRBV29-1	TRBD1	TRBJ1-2	TGCAGCGTTGTTGTAGGACAGGGGGGAGGCTACACCTTC	CSVVVGQGGGYTF
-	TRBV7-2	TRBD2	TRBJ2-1	TGTGCCAGCAGCATCGGGACTAGCTCCTACAATGAGCAGTTCTTC	CASSIGTSSYNEQFF
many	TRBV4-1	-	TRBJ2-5	TGCGCCAGCAGCCAAGAGGGCAGCCAAGAGACCCAGTACTTC	CASSQEGSQETQYF
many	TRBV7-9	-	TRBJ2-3	TGTGCCAGCAGCTTACGGGATACTGGCACAGATACGCAGTATTTT	CASSLRDTGTDTQYF
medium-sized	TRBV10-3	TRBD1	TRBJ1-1	TGTGCCATCAAGGCACAGGGGGCAAATATGAACACTGAAGCTTTCTTT	CAIKAQGANMNTEAFF
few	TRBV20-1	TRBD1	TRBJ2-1	TGCAGTGCTAGAGACAGGGGGCGCGGGCAGTTCTTC	CSARDRGRGQFF
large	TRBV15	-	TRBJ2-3	TGTGCCACCAGCAGAGGAGACAAACTGAGAGATACGCAGTATTTT	CATSRGDKLRDTQYF
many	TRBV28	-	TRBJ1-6	TGTGCCAGCACCTTGGGGAGGCGGGAAAGGTTCCACTTT	CASTLGRRERFHF
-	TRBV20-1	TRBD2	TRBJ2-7	TGCAGTGTCCAACTAGCGGGAACCTACGAGCAGTACTTC	CSVQLAGTYEQYF
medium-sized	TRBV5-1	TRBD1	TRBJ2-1	TGCGCCAGCAGCTTGGCCTGGGACAGGGCCTCCAATGAGCAGTTCTTC	CASSLAWDRASNEQFF
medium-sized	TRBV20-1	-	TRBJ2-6	TGCAGTGCTAGCAAAGGGGGCGGGGTTTCTGGGGCCAACGTCCTGACTTTC	CSASKGGGVSGANVLTF
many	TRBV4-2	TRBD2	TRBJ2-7	TGTGCCAGCAGCCAAGAAGCTAGCGGGAGTCCCTACGAGCAGTACTTC	CASSQEASGSPYEQYF
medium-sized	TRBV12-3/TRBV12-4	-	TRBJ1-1	TGTGCCAGCAGTATACTCCTCGGCAACACTGAAGCTTTCTTT	CASSILLGNTEAFF
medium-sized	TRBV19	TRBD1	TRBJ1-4	TGTGCCAGTAGTTTTCGACAGGGTAACGAAAAACTGTTTTTT	CASSFRQGNEKLFF
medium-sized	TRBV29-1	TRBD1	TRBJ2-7	TGCAGCGTTGTTCCGGGACAGGGGGCCTACGAGCAGTACTTC	CSVVPGQGAYEQYF
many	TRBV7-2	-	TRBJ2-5	TGTGCCAGCAGCTTATCACAGGGTCAGACCCAGTACTTC	CASSLSQGQTQYF
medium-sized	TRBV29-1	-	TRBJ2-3	TGCAGCGTTGTGAAGCAGGGGGGTTTTGCAGATACGCAGTATTTT	CSVVKQGGFADTQYF
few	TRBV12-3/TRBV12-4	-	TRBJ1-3	TGTGCCAGCAGTTTAAACGGCGGAAACACCATATATTTT	CASSLNGGNTIYF
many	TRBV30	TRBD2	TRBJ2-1	TGTGCCTGGAGTTTGGGGTCTAGCGGAACCTACAATGAGCAGTTCTTC	CAWSLGSSGTYNEQFF
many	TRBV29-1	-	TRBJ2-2	TGCAGCGTTGAAAAGGGCCCCGGATACACCGGGGAGCTGTTTTTT	CSVEKGPGYTGELFF
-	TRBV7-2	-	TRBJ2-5	TGTGCCAGCAGCTTATTTGAGACCCAGTACTTC	CASSLFETQYF
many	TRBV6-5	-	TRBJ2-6	TGTGCCACAACCGGGGATCCAGCTGGGGCCAACGTCCTGACTTTC	CATTGDPAGANVLTF
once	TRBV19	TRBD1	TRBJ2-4	TGTGCCAGTAGTATCGGTTGGACAGGGGCATTAGCCAAAAACATTCAGTACTTC	CASSIGWTGALAKNIQYF
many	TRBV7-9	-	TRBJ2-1	TGTGCCAGCAGCTTATATGAGCAGTTCTTC	CASSLYEQFF
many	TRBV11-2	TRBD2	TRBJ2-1	TGTGCCAGCAGCTTAAGCGGGAAGGGCAATGAGCAGTTCTTC	CASSLSGKGNEQFF
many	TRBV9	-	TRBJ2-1	TGTGCCAGCAGCGTAGAAGGCCGGGGTGAGCAGTTCTTC	CASSVEGRGEQFF
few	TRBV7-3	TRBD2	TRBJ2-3	TGTGCCAGCAGGTTGACTAGCGGGGGCACAGATACGCAGTATTTT	CASRLTSGGTDTQYF
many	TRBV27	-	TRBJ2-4	TGTGCCAGCAGCCAGACTCAGGGGAACATTCAGTACTTC	CASSQTQGNIQYF
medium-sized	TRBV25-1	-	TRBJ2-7	TGTGCCAGCAGTCATGGGGGGGCTCTTGCCTACGAGCAGTACTTC	CASSHGGALAYEQYF
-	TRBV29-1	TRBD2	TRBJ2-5	TGCAGCGCTTCGCTGACTAGCGGGCTTCAAGAGACCCAGTACTTC	CSASLTSGLQETQYF
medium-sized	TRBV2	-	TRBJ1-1	TGTGCCAGCAAACTCAGGGAAGGAGGCACTGAAGCTTTCTTT	CASKLREGGTEAFF
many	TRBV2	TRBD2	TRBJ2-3	TGTGCCAGCAGGCTAGCGGGAGAAACAGATACGCAGTATTTT	CASRLAGETDTQYF
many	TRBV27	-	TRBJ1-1	TGTGCCAGCAGAACAACCGCGGCGGCGAAGAACACTGAAGCTTTCTTT	CASRTTAAAKNTEAFF
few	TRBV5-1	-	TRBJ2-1	TGCGCCAGCAGACCCGGGGGCGGCTACAATGAGCAGTTCTTC	CASRPGGGYNEQFF
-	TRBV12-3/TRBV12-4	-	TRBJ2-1	TGTGCCAGCGCCATAGGGGATGAGCAGTTCTTC	CASAIGDEQFF
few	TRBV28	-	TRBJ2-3	TGTGCCAGCAATACCGCCGGGACAGAGCTCCTAGCGGAAAGCCCAGATACGCAGTATTTT	CASNTAGTELLAESPDTQYF
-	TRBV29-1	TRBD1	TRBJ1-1	TGCAGCGTATCGGGACAGCAGAACACTGAAGCTTTCTTT	CSVSGQQNTEAFF
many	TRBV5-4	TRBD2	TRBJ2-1	TGTGCCAGCAGCTTGCCTAGCGGCGACTACAATGAGCAGTTCTTC	CASSLPSGDYNEQFF